This is a list of T cell receptor beta chains from one sample in a study of shared clonotypes between healthy human individuals. Profiling relied on immunoSEQ multiplex PCR, and the TCRdb table lists in-frame clones only, not all of them. The data hold 650,000 to 750,000 clones, with approximately 75% observed a single time. The sequenced material came from memory CD4+ T cells sorted from blood. These receptor sequences come from a woman aged 25 to 39 in good health. Each CDR3 is given without its conserved first and last residue. D genes are given only for firm matches. Clone size, where shown, is once, few, many, or a class for clones that have expanded.

j_gene,d_gene,abundance,v_gene,len,CDR3aa
TRBJ1-5,.,.,TRBV30,12,AWSAGPRDQPQH
TRBJ1-1,.,few,TRBV30,11,AWSVTTNTEAF
TRBJ2-1,TRBD2,.,TRBV7-2,12,ASSLRTSYNEQF
TRBJ2-1,.,.,TRBV11-2,9,ASSSWDEQF
TRBJ2-2,.,.,TRBV27,12,ASSFGRVTGELF
TRBJ1-4,.,.,TRBV28,12,ASSSQSTNEKLF
TRBJ1-5,.,.,TRBV6-1,12,ASSRDFGNQPQH
TRBJ1-4,.,once,TRBV5-1,12,ASSSGTENEKLF
TRBJ2-1,.,.,TRBV11-2,12,ASSPYPGYNEQF
TRBJ1-2,TRBD1,.,TRBV28,13,ASSSGGASSMGYT
TRBJ1-5,.,.,TRBV19,11,ASSITDSQPQH
TRBJ1-2,.,few,TRBV15,10,ATSRDPEGYT
TRBJ2-7,.,.,TRBV6-5,12,ASSYSTGNYEQY
TRBJ1-4,.,.,TRBV15,14,ATSRELYKTNEKLF
TRBJ2-2,TRBD2,few,TRBV28,13,ASSLLAGGAGELF
TRBJ1-1,.,.,TRBV28,12,ASSPIQGNTEAF
TRBJ2-7,TRBD2,.,TRBV28,13,ASSAPGLASYEQY
TRBJ2-5,TRBD1,.,TRBV6-6,12,ASRGQGGPETQY